This TCR beta chain was recovered during a study of cytomegalovirus exposure and HLA in healthy donors listed by TCRdb under 2017. Regarding the research as a whole: An earlier analysis of 587 of the donors reported 276 Gb of sequence data and approximately 120 million unique TCR beta sequences obtained from about 179 million T cells. High-throughput TCR immunosequencing, statistical association of individual TCRs with disease status, and machine learning were combined to predict cytomegalovirus infection status. The aim of the study was to test whether cataloging public T cell receptors could identify signatures of past pathogen exposure. A later genetic analysis used genome-wide SNP genotypes for about 65% of the roughly 670 donors, treating that subset as a discovery cohort. Along with the approximately 650-subject first cohort, a separate validation cohort of over a hundred different subjects was used. Several DR-DQ haplotypes were treated as single units for association and clustering because of strong linkage in the cohort. HLA typing included class I and class II loci at four-digit resolution. An earlier analysis of fewer than 700 of the donors applied high-throughput TCR beta sequencing to assess whether each TCR beta V gene segment acted as functional or pseudogenic. On average, 235,054 unique TCR beta nucleotide sequences were sequenced per donor among about 400 genotyped donors of the cohort, with about 17% of those sequences being non-productive. Typing coverage varied by locus: about 629-630 donors for A, B, C, DRB1 and DQB1; more than 500 for DQA1; about 570 for DPA1; some 470 for DPB1. Among the roughly 370 genotyped donors, around 81% belonged to the genetic ancestry cluster associated with self-reported Caucasian donors. In the later analysis, no new phenotypic data were used to find candidate immune exposures; instead, reliance was placed on TCR beta sequences and their occurrence across donors. Using immunosequencing, the study profiled T cell repertoires from 666 subjects and related those repertoires to cytomegalovirus serostatus. In a later analysis, previously published TCR beta repertoires from 500 to 750 donors were re-analyzed and high-resolution HLA genotyping was added so that TCR occurrence patterns could be studied. Alongside the repertoire data, information on donor age, sex, ethnicity and CMV serostatus was compiled. All discovery cohort repertoires had been generated on a single sequencing platform. An early release that covered roughly 600 HLA-typed donors contained about 300 gigabases of sequencing data and tens of millions of unique TCR sequences. What the research found in general, with its limitations: A further reported finding was that TCR beta sequences accurately predicted the HLA-A and HLA-B alleles for most subjects in the first cohort. Sequencing depth was assumed to be roughly uniform across donors in the presence/absence analyses, though that assumption may not hold. Because HLA typing was unavailable for some donors at each locus, only the typed subset was used in association tests. For the cohort, immune exposure information was limited to CMV serostatus. In vitro tests confirmed that a few of the cytomegalovirus-associated TCR beta chains recognize cytomegalovirus antigens. Because counts were too low, under 20 rarely observed V segments, including chromosome 9 orphons, were left out of the earlier analysis of some 640 of the donors. In a later analysis, HLA-associated TCR beta chains showed more clonal expansion and lower generation probabilities than non-associated chains that were equally common. Cytomegalovirus status was reported to be diagnosed by the classifier with high specificity and sensitivity in both the original and validation cohorts. Specific HLA alleles were associated with 16,951 TCR beta sequences at a false discovery rate of 0.05 in a later analysis. The authors suggested that the approach could potentially be generalized to other disease states and immunological phenotypes. The sequencing pipeline was judged likely to have produced a cluster of highly shared sequence variants as a technical artifact. In a later genetic analysis, fewer N-insertions in productive TCRs were reported among donors in an Asian-associated ancestry cluster than the roughly 640-donor mean. In a later analysis, most CMV-associated TCR beta chains were found to appear HLA-restricted, with HLA associations seemingly driven largely by CMV exposure. Linkage disequilibrium might explain the correlated functional status among segregating V segments, but an unknown experimental factor could not be excluded. A total of 150 or so TCR beta chains were listed by the study as associated with cytomegalovirus. When HLA alleles, especially DR and DQ, strongly co-occurred, attributing TCR associations to individual alleles was difficult. An earlier analysis of around 540 of the donors showed that most TCR beta V segments appeared in productive rearrangements either about 87% or about 30% of the time, which broadly matched IMGT annotations. According to a later analysis, parvovirus B19, influenza, CMV and Epstein-Barr virus appeared linked to several top co-occurrence clusters. Some IMGT-functional V segments, including TRBV6-2 and TRBV6-3, could not be distinguished by the 87-base-pair reads and were therefore excluded. In a later analysis, TCR association rates were found to vary across HLA loci, with the most associated TCRs seen for DRB1 alleles and the fewest for HLA-C alleles. This cohort had only TCR beta chains sequenced, and the lack of alpha or paired-chain data limited which features could be detected. Across donors, most TCR sequences were observed very rarely, whereas some public TCRs were present in many individuals. A later genetic analysis associated a missense DCLRE1C variant with V-gene and J-gene trimming of TCR beta chains, and an independent cohort replicated the association.

Worth noting for this clone: What antigen it recognizes has not been identified. Nothing much larger sits one base from this clone, and base qualities are not available.

From a lookup of the germline V gene, CDR1 and CDR2 are LGHNA and YNFKEQ. The CDR3 runs 14 residues from the cysteine to the phenylalanine. Of all the DNA, just the CDR3 is kept, 42 bases in frame from base 1. The junction carries 9 bases between V and J, which are trimmed by 0 bases and 3 bases respectively. Libraries came from the immunoSEQ multiplex PCR assay. A mixture of 60 forward primers for TCR Vbeta segments and 13 reverse primers for TCR Jbeta segments was used in the multiplex PCR. The CDR3 region of rearranged TCR beta genes was amplified from genomic DNA by a multiplex PCR assay. Amplified TCR beta libraries were sequenced as 87-base-pair reads on the Illumina HiSeq System. The original methods were these. Across the 670 or so repertoires, a later analysis counted approximately 75 million unique TCR beta chains, around 11 million of which were shared by at least two donors. Raw reads were error-corrected and collapsed into unique sequences by a nearest-neighbor algorithm in which closely related sequences were merged to remove PCR and sequencing errors. Alignment of CDR3 sequences to IMGT reference sequences was used to assign V, D and J gene segments. For a sequence to be retained, at least a six-nucleotide match to both a V gene segment and a J gene segment was required. Rearrangements were called productive when the CDR3 lacked stop codons and stayed in frame with V and J; all others were non-productive. Following IMGT convention, CDR3 was defined as the stretch from the second conserved V-encoded cysteine up to the conserved J-encoded phenylalanine. The earlier analysis of about 570 of the donors excluded any sequence lacking an unambiguous match to a single V gene segment. In an earlier analysis of 500 to 750 of the donors, V segments were called functional above 56.7% productive rearrangements and were called segregating when the between-donor standard deviation exceeded 5%. A statistical classification framework was built to diagnose cytomegalovirus status from the catalog of TCR beta chain sequences. In a later analysis, TCR nucleotide sequences were compared against IMGT/GENE-DB human TR gene sequences so that V and J genes could be assigned. A later analysis assigned CDR3 sequences and most-parsimonious VDJ recombination scenarios with the TCRdist pipeline. In a later analysis, each TCR beta chain was defined by its CDR3 amino acid sequence together with its V-gene family, and reads without a unique V-gene family were excluded. In a later analysis, approximately 590 highly shared, low-generation-probability nucleotide sequences were removed to address suspected cross-contamination and a sequencing artifact. For each public chain, a later analysis derived a clonal expansion index from normalized ranks of inferred template counts within each repertoire. In a later analysis, generation probabilities were computed with a VDJ recombination model fitted to out-of-frame rearrangements, and the resulting probabilities were checked against IGoR. A later analysis scored TCR-TCR, TCR-HLA and TCR-CMV co-occurrence with hypergeometric tests, applying a repertoire-size bias correction to TCR pairs. In a later analysis, false discovery rates were estimated by permuting HLA or CMV assignments 20 times. In a later analysis, co-occurring TCRs were grouped with DBSCAN, and TCRdist sequence similarity was added when clustering was performed within HLA-allele-positive subsets. Co-occurrence clustering excluded repertoires with fewer than 30,000 or more than 120,000 public chains, plus five with anomalous nucleotide sharing. TCRdb obtained this table from immuneACCESS and retained in-frame rearrangements with V and J assigned. These tables miss some clones; where compared with another copy, unresolved V genes account for less than half of the shortfall, and the remainder is unexplained. V and J calls plus clone size are reproduced from that table; the DNA served to infer D and trimming. Across this sample there are roughly 170,000 clones, with under 85% seen only once. Approximately 1.6% of the sample is taken by the ten largest.

The cohort was made up of about 610 healthy bone marrow donors. At the time of sampling, every cohort member was nominally healthy, though immune exposures that went unrecorded were likely present. The donor tested CMV seronegative, placing the donor among the approximately 400 seronegative members of the cohort. A peripheral blood sample was collected from each donor, and TCR beta sequencing was performed on peripheral blood mononuclear cells. The Qiagen DNeasy Blood Extraction Kit was used to extract genomic DNA from the blood cell samples. The clonotype originates from a woman aged 25 to 39 in good health and CMV-seronegative. Sequencing was carried out using PBMCs. The chain was built from TRBV4-2 and TRBJ2-7, with a tentative D gene TRBD2 over 5 matching bases. The CDR3 corresponds to CASSQDGVYYEQYF. DNA sequence: TGTGCCAGCAGCCAAGACGGGGTATACTACGAGCAGTACTTC.